The source of this T cell receptor (beta chain) is a study of Graves' ophthalmopathy and Graves' hyperthyroidism. Study outcomes and limitations: The model predicted progression of ophthalmopathy with a sensitivity of 60% to 71%, and its specificity was roughly 72%. Ophthalmopathy cases were distinguished from stable hyperthyroidism by a 13-signature model, reaching around 88% sensitivity and 70% to 84% specificity.

CDR3 length equals 16 residues. V lost 5 bases and J lost 0, with 20 bases in between. Germline loops: CDR1 DFQATT, CDR2 SNEGSKA (reference sequence). A remark on this clonotype: Its target is unknown.

Amplified TCR beta CDR3 regions were obtained using RNA transcripts as template. The authors performed first-round RT-PCR with HTBI primers and then a second-round multiplex PCR. TCRdb ran MiXCR on the multiplex PCR reads and lists one entry per CDR3 protein. The table includes about 550,000 distinct CDR3 sequences, under 40% detected once. Researchers turned away patients with other autoimmune diseases, uncontrolled infections, pregnancy or lactation. The V and J genes are TRBV20-1 and TRBJ2-7, with D maybe TRBD1 (6 bases). Sequencing was performed on peripheral blood or thyroid tissue (not recorded which). The clonotype comes from an adult man with Graves' hyperthyroidism. CDR3 amino acids: CSAFRLPRGPSYEQYF. CDR3 nucleotide sequence: TGCAGTGCTTTCCGTCTACCCAGGGGCCCCTCCTACGAGCAGTACTTC.